Reported below is one TCR beta chain. No cognate antigen has been identified for it. Base-call qualities are not available, and no considerably larger clone is one nucleotide away. The instrument given in TCRdb is Illumina HiSeq 2500. Quantitative 5'-RACE with molecular barcodes was the method used to prepare the TCR beta libraries. The original pipeline was this. A new computational method based on a probabilistic model of VDJ rearrangement was used to identify disease-linked TCR variants. TCRdb reprocessed the public reads (quality trimming at Q25 with fastp, clone calling with MiXCR) and kept in-frame beta chains. Identical CDR3 protein sequences are pooled into one entry, listed with their most common genes and DNA. TCRdb assigned the V and J calls; the authors' analysis was not used. Within this sample are 200,000 to 250,000 distinct CDR3 sequences, with roughly 32% of them counted one time only. The ten top clones hold 4% to 5.5% of the sample.

The data are from a study of CD8 T cells in ankylosing spondylitis (dated by TCRdb to 2016 to 2017). As for the study more broadly: T cell receptor beta repertoires were profiled in healthy donors and ankylosing spondylitis patients so that disease-linked TCR variants could be found. The full study cohort comprised roughly 24 ankylosing spondylitis patients and over a hundred healthy donors. Peripheral blood was sampled, and synovial fluid was also collected from ankylosing spondylitis patients. Study-level results and caveats: The disease-linked clones were reported to be significantly enriched in matched synovial fluid samples from ankylosing spondylitis patients. A TCR beta motif of fewer than 10 highly homologous amino acid variants appeared characteristic of blood from ankylosing spondylitis patients. The disease-linked clones showed a CD8+ phenotype and occurred at relatively low frequencies in peripheral blood. Some motif variants had previously been reported in the synovial fluid and blood of reactive arthritis patients, which suggests shared mechanisms of disease initiation.

The germline V gene encodes CDR1 DFQATT and CDR2 SNEGSKA (reference sequence). V is pared back by 0 bases and J by 6 bases, with 15 bases lying between the germline termini. The cysteine opens and the phenylalanine closes a CDR3 of 15 amino acids. The CDR3 DNA has 45 bases and is translated from base 1. Sequenced sample: blood, either unsorted or a sorted T cell fraction (not recorded which). The chain uses TRBV20-1 and TRBJ1-5; the D gene assignment is ambiguous. The receptor's source is a male donor with ankylosing spondylitis or in good health (not recorded which). The CDR3 reads as follows: CSARDRGRLRQPQHF. The base sequence is TGCAGTGCTAGAGACAGAGGGAGATTACGTCAGCCCCAGCATTTT.